Listed below are T cell receptor beta chains from one sample, sequenced in a study of graft-versus-host responses after intestinal transplantation. This table comes from immunoSEQ multiplex PCR, and its TCRdb copy is limited to in-frame clones, with some not included. The sample lists over 70,000 clones; around 91% were seen once. These receptors' targets are unknown. The sample consisted of unstimulated CD8+ T cells sorted from spleen or lymph node cells, taken before transplant. These receptors were obtained from a human donor who was the organ donor for an intestinal transplant. Each CDR3 is given with its conserved first and last residue. The order of the fields is D gene, clone size, J gene, V gene, CDR3 DNA, CDR3 protein. D genes are given only for firm matches. Expanded clones are given a class, and other clones once, few, many or no size at all.

d_call: TRBD2
clone_size: .
j_call: TRBJ2-1
v_call: TRBV6-6
cdr3_nt: TGTGCCAGCAGGGAGACACTAGCGGGGGCCTACAATGAGCAGTTCTTC
cdr3_aa: CASRETLAGAYNEQFF

d_call: TRBD2
clone_size: .
j_call: TRBJ2-3
v_call: TRBV27
cdr3_nt: TGTGCCAGCAGAAGGACTAGCGGGGTTACTTTTAAGAGCACAGATACGCAGTATTTT
cdr3_aa: CASRRTSGVTFKSTDTQYF

d_call: .
clone_size: .
j_call: TRBJ1-1
v_call: TRBV27
cdr3_nt: TGTGCCAGCAGTTACCAGGGGAACACTGAAGCTTTCTTT
cdr3_aa: CASSYQGNTEAFF

d_call: .
clone_size: .
j_call: TRBJ2-1
v_call: TRBV7-8
cdr3_nt: TGTGCCAGCAGCGACCGGGAGTACAATGAGCAGTTCTTC
cdr3_aa: CASSDREYNEQFF

d_call: .
clone_size: .
j_call: TRBJ1-5
v_call: TRBV30
cdr3_nt: TGTGCCTGGAGTGTCCAGAGCAATCAGCCCCAGCATTTT
cdr3_aa: CAWSVQSNQPQHF

d_call: .
clone_size: .
j_call: TRBJ2-3
v_call: TRBV28
cdr3_nt: TGTGCCAGCAGTCCATTAGACAGGAGAAGCACAGATACGCAGTATTTT
cdr3_aa: CASSPLDRRSTDTQYF

d_call: .
clone_size: .
j_call: TRBJ2-1
v_call: TRBV19
cdr3_nt: TGTGCCAGTAGTATAAGTCAGGGATCCTACAATGAGCAGTTCTTC
cdr3_aa: CASSISQGSYNEQFF

d_call: .
clone_size: .
j_call: TRBJ1-1
v_call: TRBV10-1
cdr3_nt: TGCGCCAGCAGTCCCACCCGATACCCCGGCTTCGAGGGAAGTCATACGAACACTGAAGCTTTCTTT
cdr3_aa: CASSPTRYPGFEGSHTNTEAFF

d_call: TRBD1
clone_size: .
j_call: TRBJ2-1
v_call: TRBV29-1
cdr3_nt: TGCAGCGTTGGGTCCCACCCGACAGGGATAGCCTACAATGAGCAGTTCTTC
cdr3_aa: CSVGSHPTGIAYNEQFF

d_call: .
clone_size: .
j_call: TRBJ1-2
v_call: TRBV7-7
cdr3_nt: TGTGCTAGCGACATCTGGGTAGGATGTGACTATGGCTACACCTTC
cdr3_aa: CASDIWVGCDYGYTF

d_call: .
clone_size: .
j_call: TRBJ1-2
v_call: TRBV10-3
cdr3_nt: TGTGCCATCAGTGAGTCCCAAGGACAGCATTTTTTCTATGGCTACACCTTC
cdr3_aa: CAISESQGQHFFYGYTF

d_call: TRBD1
clone_size: .
j_call: TRBJ1-1
v_call: TRBV6-4
cdr3_nt: TGTGCCAGCAGACCGACAGGGGGGAACACTGAAGCTTTCTTT
cdr3_aa: CASRPTGGNTEAFF

d_call: .
clone_size: .
j_call: TRBJ1-1
v_call: TRBV4-2
cdr3_nt: TGTGCCAGCAGCCTCGGGGGAGTTAACACTGAAGCTTTCTTT
cdr3_aa: CASSLGGVNTEAFF

d_call: TRBD2
clone_size: .
j_call: TRBJ2-1
v_call: TRBV6-6
cdr3_nt: TGTGCCAGCAGTTTAGCGGGGAATCAGGGTGAGCAGTTCTTC
cdr3_aa: CASSLAGNQGEQFF

d_call: .
clone_size: .
j_call: TRBJ2-5
v_call: TRBV4-1
cdr3_nt: TGCGCCAGCAGCCAAGGCAATAGATTAGAGACCCAGTACTTC
cdr3_aa: CASSQGNRLETQYF

d_call: TRBD1
clone_size: once
j_call: TRBJ1-2
v_call: TRBV6-1
cdr3_nt: TGTGCCAGCAGTGCGGACAGGGGGAACTATGGCTACACCTTC
cdr3_aa: CASSADRGNYGYTF

d_call: .
clone_size: .
j_call: TRBJ2-1
v_call: TRBV29-1
cdr3_nt: TGCAGCGTTGAGAGGTCGTTGAGCTCCTACAATGAGCAGTTCTTC
cdr3_aa: CSVERSLSSYNEQFF

d_call: .
clone_size: once
j_call: TRBJ1-1
v_call: TRBV27
cdr3_nt: TGTGCCAGCAGTTTCCGCGAGAACACTGAAGCTTTCTTT
cdr3_aa: CASSFRENTEAFF

d_call: .
clone_size: .
j_call: TRBJ1-6
v_call: TRBV27
cdr3_nt: TGTGCCAGCAGGAGGAGACTCTCAAGGTCACCCCTCCACTTT
cdr3_aa: CASRRRLSRSPLHF

d_call: .
clone_size: .
j_call: TRBJ1-1
v_call: TRBV28
cdr3_nt: TGTGCCAGCAGTTTGATGGGTACGGGGGCTGAAGCTTTCTTT
cdr3_aa: CASSLMGTGAEAFF

d_call: TRBD1
clone_size: .
j_call: TRBJ1-5
v_call: TRBV11-2
cdr3_nt: TGTGCCAGCAGCCCGGGACAGGGGGCGATTCAGCCCCAGCATTTT
cdr3_aa: CASSPGQGAIQPQHF

d_call: .
clone_size: .
j_call: TRBJ1-1
v_call: TRBV6-5
cdr3_nt: TGTGCCAGTCGGAGGATGAACACTGAAGCTTTCTTT
cdr3_aa: CASRRMNTEAFF

d_call: TRBD1
clone_size: .
j_call: TRBJ1-2
v_call: TRBV6-1
cdr3_nt: TGTGCCAGCATTACGGACAGGGGCTATGGCTACACCTTC
cdr3_aa: CASITDRGYGYTF

d_call: .
clone_size: .
j_call: TRBJ2-3
v_call: TRBV11-2
cdr3_nt: TGTGCCAGCACCCTTGTAGGGGTCGGCACAGATACGCAGTATTTT
cdr3_aa: CASTLVGVGTDTQYF

d_call: .
clone_size: .
j_call: TRBJ1-6
v_call: TRBV4-1
cdr3_nt: TGCGCCAGCAGCCCTCAGGCAGCCTATAATTCACCCCTCCACTTT
cdr3_aa: CASSPQAAYNSPLHF

d_call: .
clone_size: .
j_call: TRBJ1-2
v_call: TRBV7-6
cdr3_nt: TGTGCCAGCAGCTTCTGGGGGGGAAATGGCTACACCTTC
cdr3_aa: CASSFWGGNGYTF

d_call: .
clone_size: once
j_call: TRBJ1-1
v_call: TRBV23-1
cdr3_nt: TGCGCCAGCAGTCAATCGAGCGCTGAAGCTTTCTTT
cdr3_aa: CASSQSSAEAFF

d_call: TRBD1
clone_size: .
j_call: TRBJ2-1
v_call: TRBV5-8
cdr3_nt: TGTGCCAGCAGCCATTGGGACAGCCCCTGGGCCTACAATGAGCAGTTCTTC
cdr3_aa: CASSHWDSPWAYNEQFF

d_call: .
clone_size: .
j_call: TRBJ1-2
v_call: TRBV27
cdr3_nt: .
cdr3_aa: CASSFGEGAGCTF

d_call: TRBD1
clone_size: .
j_call: TRBJ2-1
v_call: TRBV19
cdr3_nt: TGTGCCAGTAGTATAATGGGACAGGGAACCGATGAGCAGTTCTTC
cdr3_aa: CASSIMGQGTDEQFF

d_call: .
clone_size: .
j_call: TRBJ1-2
v_call: TRBV7-6
cdr3_nt: TGTGCCAGCAGCTTAGTTGTCGGCAGGGCAGGTGACTATGGCTACACCTTC
cdr3_aa: CASSLVVGRAGDYGYTF

d_call: TRBD2
clone_size: once
j_call: TRBJ2-1
v_call: TRBV4-2
cdr3_nt: TGTGCCAGCAGCCAAGCCCCGACTAGCGAACTGAACATCTACAATGAGCAGTTCTTC
cdr3_aa: CASSQAPTSELNIYNEQFF

d_call: .
clone_size: once
j_call: TRBJ1-2
v_call: TRBV15
cdr3_nt: TGTGCCACCAGCCGAGTCGGGGGGGCGCGTGGCTACACCTTC
cdr3_aa: CATSRVGGARGYTF

d_call: .
clone_size: .
j_call: TRBJ1-2
v_call: TRBV12-5
cdr3_nt: TGTGCTAGTGGTTTGGAAATACAGATCTATGGCTACACCTTC
cdr3_aa: CASGLEIQIYGYTF

d_call: TRBD1
clone_size: many
j_call: TRBJ2-2
v_call: TRBV18
cdr3_nt: TGTGCCAGCTCACCACGGGACAGGAACACCGGGGAGCTGTTTTTT
cdr3_aa: CASSPRDRNTGELFF

d_call: TRBD1
clone_size: .
j_call: TRBJ2-1
v_call: TRBV5-1
cdr3_nt: TGCGCCAGCAGCTTATGGGACAGCACCTACAATGAGCAGTTCTTC
cdr3_aa: CASSLWDSTYNEQFF

d_call: TRBD1
clone_size: .
j_call: TRBJ1-1
v_call: TRBV7-9
cdr3_nt: TGTGCCAGCAGCTTCCGGACAGGGGGCATGAACACTGAAGCTTTCTTT
cdr3_aa: CASSFRTGGMNTEAFF

d_call: .
clone_size: .
j_call: TRBJ2-5
v_call: TRBV27
cdr3_nt: TGTGCCAGCAGTTCCTCACAACAAGAGACCCAGTACTTC
cdr3_aa: CASSSSQQETQYF

d_call: .
clone_size: .
j_call: TRBJ1-5
v_call: TRBV7-2
cdr3_nt: TGTGCCAGCAGCTTAGACCCGGGACAGCCCCAGCATTTT
cdr3_aa: CASSLDPGQPQHF

d_call: .
clone_size: .
j_call: TRBJ1-1
v_call: TRBV29-1
cdr3_nt: TGCAGCGTTATAAACAGACGCGCGGGCATGAACACTGAAGCTTTCTTT
cdr3_aa: CSVINRRAGMNTEAFF

d_call: TRBD2
clone_size: .
j_call: TRBJ2-1
v_call: TRBV9
cdr3_nt: TGTGCCAGCAGCGTAGTTACGGGGGGTTCCTACAATGAGCAGTTCTTC
cdr3_aa: CASSVVTGGSYNEQFF

d_call: TRBD1
clone_size: once
j_call: TRBJ1-1
v_call: TRBV2
cdr3_nt: TGTGCCATCGCAGGGGGGACGGGTACTGAAGCTTTCTTT
cdr3_aa: CAIAGGTGTEAFF

d_call: TRBD1
clone_size: .
j_call: TRBJ2-1
v_call: TRBV5-4
cdr3_nt: TGTGCCAGCAGCTTGACAGGGGGGATCAACAATGAGCAGTTCTTC
cdr3_aa: CASSLTGGINNEQFF

d_call: TRBD1
clone_size: .
j_call: TRBJ1-5
v_call: TRBV28
cdr3_nt: TGTGCCAGCAGTCGGGACAGGGTTGATACTAGCAATCAGCCCCAGCATTTT
cdr3_aa: CASSRDRVDTSNQPQHF

d_call: .
clone_size: .
j_call: TRBJ2-3
v_call: TRBV6-1
cdr3_nt: TGTGCCAGCAGTGAGGGGGACTCCCGCACAGATACGCAGTATTTT
cdr3_aa: CASSEGDSRTDTQYF

d_call: TRBD1
clone_size: .
j_call: TRBJ2-2
v_call: TRBV10-3
cdr3_nt: TGTGCCATCAGTGGCTCGACAGGGCCGAACACCGGGGAGCTGTTTTTT
cdr3_aa: CAISGSTGPNTGELFF

d_call: .
clone_size: .
j_call: TRBJ1-1
v_call: TRBV9
cdr3_nt: TGTGCCAGCAGCGTAGATTACAGGTACACTGAAGCTTTCTTT
cdr3_aa: CASSVDYRYTEAFF

d_call: .
clone_size: .
j_call: TRBJ2-5
v_call: TRBV6-1
cdr3_nt: TGTGCCAGCAGTGAAGATGCCAGGGGTGCGACCCAGTACTTC
cdr3_aa: CASSEDARGATQYF

d_call: TRBD1
clone_size: .
j_call: TRBJ1-5
v_call: TRBV5-1
cdr3_nt: TGCGCCAGCAGCTCCGGGACAGGGGGGAATCAGCCCCAGCATTTT
cdr3_aa: CASSSGTGGNQPQHF

d_call: .
clone_size: .
j_call: TRBJ1-6
v_call: TRBV7-9
cdr3_nt: TGTGCCAGCAGCTTAGATGGCGGGGGGAGATCACCCCTCCACTTT
cdr3_aa: CASSLDGGGRSPLHF

d_call: TRBD1
clone_size: .
j_call: TRBJ2-3
v_call: TRBV9
cdr3_nt: TGTGCCAGCAGCGAGAGGACAGGGAAACACACAGATACGCAGTATTTT
cdr3_aa: CASSERTGKHTDTQYF

d_call: .
clone_size: .
j_call: TRBJ1-2
v_call: TRBV4-2
cdr3_nt: TGTGCCAGCAGCCAAGAGTCAACAGGAGGCTACACCTTC
cdr3_aa: CASSQESTGGYTF

d_call: .
clone_size: once
j_call: TRBJ1-1
v_call: TRBV6-1
cdr3_nt: TGTGCCAGCCGCATGGGGACACTTTGGACTGAAGCTTTCTTT
cdr3_aa: CASRMGTLWTEAFF

d_call: .
clone_size: .
j_call: TRBJ1-1
v_call: TRBV5-1
cdr3_nt: TGCGCCAGCAGCTCGGGACAGAACACTGAAGCTTTCTTT
cdr3_aa: CASSSGQNTEAFF

d_call: TRBD1
clone_size: .
j_call: TRBJ1-5
v_call: TRBV27
cdr3_nt: TGTGCCAGCAGTCCCGGACAGGGCGGCAATCAGCCCCAGCATTTT
cdr3_aa: CASSPGQGGNQPQHF

d_call: TRBD2
clone_size: .
j_call: TRBJ2-1
v_call: TRBV28
cdr3_nt: TGTGCCAGCAGTATGGGGACTAGCGGTTCGTACAATGAGCAGTTCTTC
cdr3_aa: CASSMGTSGSYNEQFF

d_call: .
clone_size: .
j_call: TRBJ1-2
v_call: TRBV9
cdr3_nt: TGTGCCAGCAGCGTAGCTAGAGGGGGCTACACCTTC
cdr3_aa: CASSVARGGYTF

d_call: .
clone_size: .
j_call: TRBJ1-1
v_call: TRBV20-1
cdr3_nt: TGCAGTGCTAGACAGAATACTGAAGCTTTCTTT
cdr3_aa: CSARQNTEAFF

d_call: .
clone_size: .
j_call: TRBJ2-5
v_call: TRBV4-3
cdr3_nt: TGCGCCAGCAGCCAAGATCAGGGGACACAAGAGACCCAGTACTTC
cdr3_aa: CASSQDQGTQETQYF

d_call: TRBD1
clone_size: .
j_call: TRBJ2-2
v_call: TRBV29-1
cdr3_nt: TGCAGCGTTGAGGGGACAGATAGCACGGGGGAGCTGTTTTTT
cdr3_aa: CSVEGTDSTGELFF